Below are 19 T cell receptor beta chains sequenced from a single sample in a study of response to subunit inactivated influenza vaccine. MiXCR, applied by TCRdb to the RT-PCR reads, yields one record per CDR3 protein. The sample shows about 520,000 distinct CDR3 sequences, about 7.2% of them seen only once. The sample in question was PBMCs from blood, obtained around 25 months after vaccination. Receptor source: a man between 45 and 75 years old who received an inactivated influenza vaccine.

The chain recombines TRBV4-1 with TRBJ1-5; no reliable D call. Looked up from germline, CDR1 is MGHRA and CDR2 is YSYEKL. CDR3 length equals 16 residues. V was cut by 2 bases and J by 0 bases, with 11 bases left in between. The CDR3 sequence is CASSQWGDYSNQPQHF. DNA of the CDR3: TGCGCCAGCAGCCAATGGGGTGATTATAGCAATCAGCCCCAGCATTTT.

In its sample, this clonotype was seen a few times. DNA of the CDR3: TGCAGTGCCAGCGGGAGGGCCCTCTCCACCCATGATGAGCAGTTCTTC. It encodes CSASGRALSTHDEQFF. This chain joins TRBV20-1 and TRBJ2-1; TRBD2 matches at 10 bases. Unmatched junction bases numbered 16, after V lost 6 bases and J lost 8 bases. The length of the CDR3 is 16 residues. Looked up from germline, CDR1 is DFQATT and CDR2 is SNEGSKA (reference sequence).

This clonotype appeared a few times. The V gene is TRBV30, the J gene TRBJ2-5; possibly TRBD1 for D (5 bases). This CDR3 contains 12 residues. The V end lost 1 base, the J end lost 9 bases, and 12 bases lay between the germline ends. Germline CDR1 and CDR2: GTSNPN and SVGIG (reference sequence). The CDR3 is CAWSGQGRAQYF. CDR3 coding DNA: TGTGCCTGGAGTGGTCAGGGAAGGGCCCAGTACTTC. Based on the CDR3 plus reference TRBV30 and TRBJ2-5, the full variable domain is SQTIHQWPATLVQPVGSPLSLECTVEGTSNPNLYWYRQAAGRGLQLLFYSVGIGQISSEVPQNLSASRPQDRQFILSSKKLLLSDSGFYLCAWSGQGRAQYFGPGTRLLVL.

This clonotype was seen at least ten times. The rearrangement uses TRBV5-6 and TRBJ1-6, with a possible D match to TRBD1 (6 bases). V shed 4 bases and J shed 5 bases, with 16 bases lying between them. CDR1 is SGHDT, CDR2 YYEEEE, per germline. The CDR3 runs to 16 residues. CDR3 region: CASSALSTGDNSPLHF. The CDR3 bases are TGTGCCAGCAGCGCACTTTCGACAGGAGATAATTCACCCCTCCACTTT.

The chain couples TRBV6-5 to TRBJ1-3; D gene ambiguous. With 5 bases removed from V and 3 bases from J, the gap between germline ends came to 2 bases. This CDR3 region has 11 residues. Germline CDR1 MNHEY, CDR2 SVGAGI. CDR3: CASSNGNTIYF. The CDR3 DNA follows: TGTGCCAGCAGTAATGGAAACACCATATATTTT.

Only a few counts were recorded for this clonotype. The J gene is TRBJ2-5, the V gene TRBV4-1; D is perhaps TRBD1 or TRBD2 (6 bases each). Germline CDR1 and CDR2: MGHRA and YSYEKL. This CDR3 is built from 16 residues. The V end lost 4 bases, the J end lost 4 bases, and 19 bases lay between the germline ends. The CDR3 DNA is TGCGCCAGCAGCCCCTTCCCACCGGGGGCAGGAGAGACCCAGTACTTC. It codes for CASSPFPPGAGETQYF.

In this sample, this clonotype turned up a few times. The V call is TRBV7-8, the J call TRBJ2-1; TRBD1 is a possible D gene (5 bases). Germline V gene lookup returns CDR1 SGHVS and CDR2 FQNEAQ. Trimming pared 5 bases from V and 6 bases from J, leaving 14 bases between. The CDR3 covers 14 residues. Here the CDR3 DNA reads TGTGCCAGCAGCCGTCAAGGGGCCGCCAATGAGCAGTTCTTC. This sequence encodes CASSRQGAANEQFF.

This clonotype has a handful of counts. The V gene is TRBV29-1, the J gene TRBJ1-1, with 8 bases lining up with TRBD1. The CDR3 loop spans 14 amino acids. Trimming removed 1 base from V and 5 bases from J; junction bases left unmatched: 6. Germline V gene data show CDR1 as SQVTM and CDR2 as ANQGSEA. The CDR3 here is CSVEATGVMTEAFF. CDR3 DNA sequence: TGCAGCGTTGAAGCGACAGGGGTCATGACTGAAGCTTTCTTT.

This clonotype was counted at least ten times. The rearrangement uses TRBV20-1 and TRBJ2-3, with 10 bases identical to TRBD1. The CDR3 runs 16 residues. V was clipped by 5 bases and J by 5 bases; unmatched bases: 13. Germline CDR1 is DFQATT and CDR2 is SNEGSKA (reference sequence). This CDR3 reads CSAYPSSGQGIDTQYF. As DNA, the CDR3 is TGCAGTGCTTACCCTTCATCGGGACAGGGGATAGATACGCAGTATTTT.

Points on this clonotype: An end of the junction differs from the germline gene, which may be a read error. The rearrangement links TRBV7-9 to TRBJ2-5; 7 nucleotides match TRBD1. CDR3 length: 15 amino acids. The V gene's germline CDR1 is SEHNR and CDR2 FQNEAQ (reference sequence). The CDR3 bases are TGTGCCAGCAGCAAACAGGGGCGTGCCGAAGAGATCCAGTACTTC. This translates into CASSKQGRAEEIQYF.

This clonotype was observed at least ten times. One end of the junction fails to match germline, which may point to a read error. V usage is TRBV29-1 and J usage is TRBJ2-5, with TRBD2 matching 7 bases. The CDR3 extends over 14 amino acids. CDR1 and CDR2 from the germline V gene are SQVTM and ANQGSEA. CDR3 loop: CSVEGAGVVETQYF. CDR3 in DNA: TGCAGCGTAGAAGGGGCGGGGGTAGTGGAGACCCAGTACTTC.

The genes are TRBV9 and TRBJ1-2; 9 positions agree with TRBD1. Per germline, CDR1 SGDLS and CDR2 YYNGEE. The CDR3 contains 17 residues. J was trimmed by 1 base and V by 3 bases; bases with no gene match: 10. The CDR3 sequence: CASSGPGQGKLNYGYTF. In nucleotides, the CDR3 is TGTGCCAGCAGCGGACCGGGACAGGGAAAACTTAACTATGGCTACACCTTC.

This clonotype showed up just a few times. This chain connects TRBV2 to TRBJ2-4; 9 positions agree with TRBD2. CDR3 length equals 16 residues. Germline CDR1 is SNHLY and CDR2 is FYNNEI. The V segment lost 8 bases and the J segment 0 bases; nucleotides outside the gene matches: 8. The CDR3 sequence: CASGVSGRLAKNIQYF. The CDR3 DNA reads as TGTGCCAGCGGGGTCAGCGGGAGGCTAGCCAAAAACATTCAGTACTTC.

This clonotype was detected a few times. The chain couples TRBV7-6 to TRBJ2-1, with TRBD2 identical over 10 bases. V was clipped by 2 bases and J by 7 bases; unmatched bases: 17. The CDR3 is 19 amino acids. Germline-derived CDR1 and CDR2 are SGHVS and FNYEAQ. CDR3 loop: CASSLLTVLPSGSGNEQFF. CDR3 nucleotide sequence: TGTGCCAGCAGCTTACTTACAGTCCTTCCTAGCGGGAGTGGGAATGAGCAGTTCTTC.

In this sample, this clonotype turned up a few times. V usage is TRBV27 and J usage is TRBJ2-5, with 8 nucleotides matching TRBD1. CDR1 is MNHEY, CDR2 SMNVEV, per germline (reference sequence). The CDR3 consists of 16 residues. The V segment lost 5 bases and the J segment 3 bases; nucleotides outside the gene matches: 11. CDR3 DNA: TGTGCCAGCAGTCCTAACCCTTGGACAGGGAAAGAGACCCAGTACTTC. As protein: CASSPNPWTGKETQYF.

The chain recombines TRBV7-9 with TRBJ2-7; possible D gene TRBD1, 6 bases. This CDR3 region has 14 residues. Trimming cost V 1 base and J 7 bases, with 14 bases left between them. From germline, CDR1 is SEHNR and CDR2 FQNEAQ (reference sequence). As DNA, the CDR3 is TGTGCCAGCAGCTTAGTAGGCCCAGGGGAAGAGCAGTACTTC. It is translated as CASSLVGPGEEQYF. Combining the CDR3 with reference TRBV7-9 and TRBJ2-7 gives the whole variable domain DTGVSQNPRHKITKRGQNVTFRCDPISEHNRLYWYRQTLGQGPEFLTYFQNEAQLEKSRLLSDRFSAERPKGSFSTLEIQRTEQGDSAMYLCASSLVGPGEEQYFGPGTRLTVT.

Many counts were recorded for this clonotype. The V gene is TRBV7-2, the J gene TRBJ2-1; 13 bases line up with TRBD2. The germline V gene encodes CDR1 SGHTA and CDR2 FQGNSA. CDR3 length: 14 residues. The ends lost 3 bases at V and 11 bases at J; junction bases unmatched: 4. This CDR3 reads CASSFGTSGIKQFF. In DNA, the CDR3 is TGTGCCAGCAGCTTCGGGACTAGCGGGATCAAGCAGTTCTTC.

Ten or more counts support this clonotype. This chain connects TRBV9 to TRBJ2-2, with 8 positions matching TRBD1. Germline-derived CDR1 and CDR2 are SGDLS and YYNGEE. The CDR3 spans 15 residues. V gave up 5 bases and J gave up 4 bases; unmatched junction bases: 7. CDR3 DNA: TGTGCCAGCAGAGACGACAGGGGTGGCACCGGGGAGCTGTTTTTT. This sequence encodes CASRDDRGGTGELFF. The full variable domain, its missing parts supplied by reference TRBV9 and TRBJ2-2, is DSGVTQTPKHLITATGQRVTLRCSPRSGDLSVYWYQQSLDQGLQFLIQYYNGEERAKGNILERFSAQQFPDLHSELNLSSLELGDSALYFCASRDDRGGTGELFFGEGSRLTVL.

Ten or more counts support this clonotype. V usage is TRBV7-6 and J usage is TRBJ2-3; 14 bases map to TRBD2. The trim removed 1 base at V and 3 bases at J, leaving 6 bases unmatched. CDR1 and CDR2 (germline): SGHVS, FNYEAQ. This CDR3 is built from 18 residues. CDR3 region: CASSLGLAGGPATDTQYF. The DNA for the CDR3 is TGTGCCAGCAGCTTAGGACTAGCGGGAGGGCCCGCTACAGATACGCAGTATTTT.